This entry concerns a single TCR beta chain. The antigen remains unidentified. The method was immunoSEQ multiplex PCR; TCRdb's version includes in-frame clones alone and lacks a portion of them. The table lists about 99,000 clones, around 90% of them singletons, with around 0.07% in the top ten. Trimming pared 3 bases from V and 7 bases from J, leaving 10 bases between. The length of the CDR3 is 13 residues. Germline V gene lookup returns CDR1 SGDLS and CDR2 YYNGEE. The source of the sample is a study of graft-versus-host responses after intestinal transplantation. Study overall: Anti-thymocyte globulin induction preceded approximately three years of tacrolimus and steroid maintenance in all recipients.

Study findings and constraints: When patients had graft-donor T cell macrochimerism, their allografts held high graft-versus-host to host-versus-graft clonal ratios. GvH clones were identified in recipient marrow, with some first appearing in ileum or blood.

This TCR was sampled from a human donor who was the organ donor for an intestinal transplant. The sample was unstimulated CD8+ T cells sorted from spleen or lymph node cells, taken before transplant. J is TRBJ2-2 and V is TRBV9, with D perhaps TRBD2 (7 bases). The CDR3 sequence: CASSEGGNGELFF. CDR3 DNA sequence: TGTGCCAGCAGCGAGGGGGGGAACGGGGAGCTGTTTTTT.